This entry features one TCR beta chain sequence. Its matching antigen is unknown. Molecular-barcoded quantitative 5'-RACE produced these TCR beta libraries. TCRdb re-derived calls from the 5' RACE reads in MiXCR, one entry per CDR3 protein. The sample lists about 350,000 distinct CDR3 sequences, 20% to 25% occurring once. Trimming cost V 5 bases and J 0 bases, with 12 bases left between them. The CDR3 has 15 residues. The germline gives CDR1 MNHEY, CDR2 SMNVEV (reference sequence). These data belong to a study of CD8 T cells in ankylosing spondylitis. Findings and caveats of the study: Disease-linked clones were reportedly significantly enriched in matched ankylosing spondylitis synovial fluid. With a CD8+ phenotype, disease-linked clones were relatively rare in peripheral blood.

This chain connects TRBV27 to TRBJ2-3; a possible D gene is TRBD2 (6 bases). Sequences were obtained from blood, either unsorted or a sorted T cell fraction (not recorded which). This sequence was found in a male donor with ankylosing spondylitis or in good health (not recorded which). CDR3 DNA sequence: TGTGCCAGCAGTCCGGGACTGCTTAGCACAGATACGCAGTATTTT. Its protein product is CASSPGLLSTDTQYF.